This passage covers 31 T cell receptor beta chains from one sample sequenced in a study of blood T cell repertoires in COVID-19. Produced via immunoSEQ multiplex PCR; TCRdb's table is partial and in-frame only. The data hold some 310,000 clones, with roughly 88% observed a single time. Input material: peripheral blood. The receptors were sampled from a woman in her thirties with COVID-19, enrolled during active disease.

The chain has TRBV9 and TRBJ2-1, with TRBD2 matching over 7 bases. Trimming cost V 0 bases and J 9 bases; bases outside gene matches: 9. This CDR3 comprises 15 residues. CDR1 and CDR2 (germline): SGDLS, YYNGEE. Here the CDR3 DNA reads TGTGCCAGCAGCGTAGTGGGGGGAGGGCCAGTTGAGCAGTTCTTC. It codes for CASSVVGGGPVEQFF.

The chain has TRBV4-2 and TRBJ2-7; TRBD2 matches at 13 bases. The CDR3 totals 16 residues. The trim removed 1 base at V and 6 bases at J, leaving 6 bases unmatched. Germline V gene data show CDR1 as LGHNA and CDR2 as YNFKEQ. CDR3 coding DNA: TGTGCCAGCAGCCAAGGACTAGCGGGAGGACTAAGCGAGCAGTACTTC. Residues: CASSQGLAGGLSEQYF.

This sequence joins TRBV6-6 and TRBJ2-2; the D gene is possibly TRBD1 (5 bases). Germline V gene sequence: CDR1 MNHNY, CDR2 SVGAGI (reference sequence). CDR3 length: 14 amino acids. V lost 6 bases to trimming and J lost 3 bases, with 11 bases between them. The CDR3 reads CASRSTTDTGELFF. CDR3 coding DNA: TGTGCCAGCAGGTCCACGACAGACACCGGGGAGCTGTTTTTT.

The chain combines TRBV12-3 or TRBV12-4 with TRBJ1-1; D is ambiguous. Trimming stripped 5 bases from V and 6 bases from J, with 13 bases between. There are 13 residues in the CDR3. Here the CDR3 DNA reads TGTGCCAGCAGTGACGGGGATCGGGCTGAAGCTTTCTTT. Protein sequence: CASSDGDRAEAFF.

The genes are TRBV7-6 and TRBJ1-5; tentatively, D is TRBD1 (6 bases). CDR3 length: 16 amino acids. V was pared by 1 base and J by 10 bases, with 20 bases between. Per the germline V gene, CDR1 is SGHVS and CDR2 is FNYEAQ. DNA of the CDR3: TGTGCCAGCAGCTTAGAAGGTGGGGGCACCGGTGGACCCCAGCATTTT. Amino acids: CASSLEGGGTGGPQHF. Drawing the rest from reference TRBV7-6 and TRBJ1-5, the complete variable domain is GAGVSQSPRYKVTKRGQDVALRCDPISGHVSLYWYRQALGQGPEFLTYFNYEAQQDKSGLPNDRFSAERPEGSISTLTIQRTEQRDSAMYRCASSLEGGGTGGPQHFGDGTRLSIL.

This clone was seen only a few times. The chain has TRBV2 and TRBJ2-7, with D unresolved. Per the germline V gene, CDR1 is SNHLY and CDR2 is FYNNEI. Trimming shortened V by 8 bases and J by 1 base, and 15 bases separated the two germline ends. CDR3 length: 14 residues. In DNA form, the CDR3 reads TGTGCCAGCGTGGTTGGTAGCCAGTCCTACGAGCAGTACTTC. It specifies CASVVGSQSYEQYF.

The chain uses TRBV27 and TRBJ1-2; TRBD1 matches at 7 bases. The CDR3 contains 17 residues. CDR1 MNHEY and CDR2 SMNVEV come from the germline V gene (reference sequence). With V trimmed by 5 bases and J by 0 bases, 12 bases remained unmatched. Here the CDR3 reads CASSPKGQQVANYGYTF. For the CDR3, the DNA is TGTGCCAGCAGTCCAAAGGGACAGCAAGTAGCTAACTATGGCTACACCTTC.

The J gene is TRBJ1-1, the V gene TRBV2, with a tentative D call TRBD1 (5 bases). The CDR3 sequence is 15 residues long. With 9 bases removed from V and 3 bases from J, the gap between germline ends came to 20 bases. Germline lookup yields CDR1 SNHLY and CDR2 FYNNEI. The CDR3 nucleotides are TGTGCCAGTCCTATGACAACCGGGACTTACACTGAAGCTTTCTTT. Its protein is CASPMTTGTYTEAFF.

This chain links TRBV19 with TRBJ1-1, with TRBD1 identical over 11 bases. J gave up 4 bases and V 1 base, and 2 bases lay outside the gene matches. Looked up from germline, CDR1 is LNHDA and CDR2 is SQIVND (reference sequence). The CDR3 length is 15 residues. The CDR3 region is CASSIGDRGSTEAFF. The CDR3 bases are TGTGCCAGTAGTATAGGGGACAGGGGGAGCACTGAAGCTTTCTTT.

This chain joins TRBV27 and TRBJ1-1; 9 bases match TRBD1. J lost 14 bases, V lost 3 bases, and 19 bases had no gene match. Germline-derived CDR1 and CDR2 are MNHEY and SMNVEV (reference sequence). The CDR3 has 16 amino acids. The CDR3 reads CASSFPSTGGSGLLFF. The CDR3 region has the DNA TGTGCCAGCAGTTTCCCTTCTACAGGGGGCAGTGGACTTTTGTTCTTT.

The chain couples TRBV18 to TRBJ2-1; D call uncertain. The germline V gene has CDR1 KGHSH and CDR2 LQKENI. Deletions cut 4 bases from V and 6 bases from J, with 10 bases between. There are 13 residues in the CDR3. The CDR3 here is CASSLQFVNEQFF. CDR3 coding DNA: TGTGCCAGCTCACTACAGTTTGTCAATGAGCAGTTCTTC.

The J gene is TRBJ2-1, the V gene TRBV6-2 or TRBV6-3, with 10 bases that match TRBD2. CDR1 MNHEY and CDR2 SVGEGT come from the germline V gene. J was trimmed by 7 bases and V by 4 bases; bases with no gene match: 7. This CDR3 is built from 15 residues. The CDR3 region is CASSWLAGVHNEQFF. As DNA, the CDR3 is TGTGCCAGCAGTTGGCTAGCGGGAGTTCATAATGAGCAGTTCTTC.

The V and J genes are TRBV2 and TRBJ2-3; D is perhaps TRBD2 (5 bases). V shed 7 bases and J shed 2 bases, with 10 bases lying between them. The CDR3 contains 13 residues. Per germline, CDR1 SNHLY and CDR2 FYNNEI. This CDR3 is CASIEDFTDTQYF. In DNA form, the CDR3 reads TGTGCCAGCATTGAGGACTTCACAGATACGCAGTATTTT.

The rearrangement joins TRBV5-1 to TRBJ2-2; 9 nucleotides match TRBD1. Germline CDR1 SGHRS, CDR2 YFSETQ. J gave up 4 bases and V 4 bases, and 8 bases lay outside the gene matches. The CDR3 has 16 residues. The DNA of the CDR3 is TGCGCCAGCAGCCCCAGACAGGGGGAAGGCACCGGGGAGCTGTTTTTT. It translates to CASSPRQGEGTGELFF.

The chain employs TRBV5-1 and TRBJ2-7, with D perhaps matching TRBD1 (5 bases). Germline assignment: CDR1 SGHRS and CDR2 YFSETQ. The V end lost 1 base, the J end lost 2 bases, and 10 bases lay between the germline ends. The CDR3 has 14 amino acids. The CDR3 bases are TGCGCCAGCAGCTTGAGGCCGACAGCCTACGAGCAGTACTTC. It specifies CASSLRPTAYEQYF. Combining the CDR3 with reference TRBV5-1 and TRBJ2-7 gives the whole variable domain KAGVTQTPRYLIKTRGQQVTLSCSPISGHRSVSWYQQTPGQGLQFLFEYFSETQRNKGNFPGRFSGRQFSNSRSEMNVSTLELGDSALYLCASSLRPTAYEQYFGPGTRLTVT.

The V call is TRBV5-1, the J call TRBJ1-4, with a possible D match to TRBD1 (5 bases). V lost 2 bases to trimming and J lost 7 bases, with 15 bases between them. Per the germline V gene, CDR1 is SGHRS and CDR2 is YFSETQ. The CDR3 totals 15 residues. The CDR3 reads CASSLGGSGGEKLFF. The CDR3 coding sequence is TGCGCCAGCAGCTTAGGAGGGTCTGGGGGTGAAAAACTGTTTTTT.

The chain joins TRBV7-9 to TRBJ2-1; possibly TRBD2 for D (6 bases). V was pared by 6 bases and J by 8 bases, with 14 bases between. The CDR3 has 13 amino acids. Germline V gives CDR1 SEHNR, CDR2 FQNEAQ (reference sequence). The CDR3 sequence is CASSLLSSDEQFF. DNA of the CDR3: TGTGCCAGCAGTCTATTATCTAGCGATGAGCAGTTCTTC. Complete variable domain (other parts from reference TRBV7-9 and TRBJ2-1): DTGVSQNPRHKITKRGQNVTFRCDPISEHNRLYWYRQTLGQGPEFLTYFQNEAQLEKSRLLSDRFSAERPKGSFSTLEIQRTEQGDSAMYLCASSLLSSDEQFFGPGTRLTVL.

The chain recombines TRBV5-1 with TRBJ2-5; 11 positions agree with TRBD2. V lost 4 bases and J lost 2; bases outside the gene matches: 4. Looked up from germline, CDR1 is SGHRS and CDR2 is YFSETQ. CDR3 length: 15 residues. In DNA form, the CDR3 reads TGCGCCAGCAGCCAACTAGCGGGAGATCAAGAGACCCAGTACTTC. Residues: CASSQLAGDQETQYF. Filled out from reference TRBV5-1 and TRBJ2-5, the complete variable domain reads KAGVTQTPRYLIKTRGQQVTLSCSPISGHRSVSWYQQTPGQGLQFLFEYFSETQRNKGNFPGRFSGRQFSNSRSEMNVSTLELGDSALYLCASSQLAGDQETQYFGPGTRLLVL.

The chain has TRBV5-4 and TRBJ2-7, with unresolved D. There are 16 residues in the CDR3. Per germline, CDR1 SGHNT and CDR2 YYREEE (reference sequence). The V end lost 0 bases, the J end lost 0 bases, and 13 bases lay between the germline ends. The CDR3, as DNA: TGTGCCAGCAGCTTGGATGCCCCACTAAGCTCCTACGAGCAGTACTTC. Protein sequence: CASSLDAPLSSYEQYF.

This chain uses TRBV19 with TRBJ1-1, with TRBD1 identical over 9 bases. This CDR3 comprises 15 residues. With V trimmed by 4 bases and J by 5 bases, 8 bases remained unmatched. Germline V lookup: CDR1 LNHDA, CDR2 SQIVND (reference sequence). The CDR3 nucleotides read TGTGCCAGTAGTACCCAAACAGGGGGCAGAACTGAAGCTTTCTTT. It specifies CASSTQTGGRTEAFF.

V usage is TRBV5-1 and J usage is TRBJ1-4; 8 nucleotides agree with TRBD1. This CDR3 contains 16 residues. The J segment lost 2 bases and the V segment lost 0 bases, leaving 3 bases of the junction unmatched. CDR1 and CDR2 (germline): SGHRS, YFSETQ. CDR3 residues: CASSLGTGMTNEKLFF. The CDR3 DNA reads as TGCGCCAGCAGCTTGGGGACAGGGATGACTAATGAAAAACTGTTTTTT.

The chain is built from TRBV25-1 and TRBJ2-1; D ambiguous. V shed 6 bases and J shed 2 bases, with 11 bases lying between them. Germline assignment: CDR1 MGHDK and CDR2 SYGVNS. The CDR3 is 14 residues long. In nucleotides, the CDR3 is TGTGCCAGCAGCCGAACGCGTGCCTACAATGAGCAGTTCTTC. Protein sequence: CASSRTRAYNEQFF.

J is TRBJ1-5 and V is TRBV27; possible D gene TRBD1, 6 bases. In germline, CDR1 is MNHEY, CDR2 SMNVEV (reference sequence). This CDR3 contains 14 residues. V lost 6 bases to trimming and J lost 5 bases, with 14 bases between them. The CDR3 spells CASRRQVGDQPQHF. DNA for the CDR3: TGTGCCAGCAGACGACAGGTAGGAGATCAGCCCCAGCATTTT.

This CDR3 is CASSMGQTNEAFF. In DNA, the CDR3 is TGTGCCAGCAGTATGGGGCAGACGAATGAAGCTTTCTTT. The V call is TRBV25-1, the J call TRBJ1-1; D might be TRBD1 (5 bases). V was pared by 5 bases and J by 7 bases, with 14 bases between. CDR1 MGHDK and CDR2 SYGVNS come from the germline V gene. The CDR3 loop spans 13 amino acids.

The chain couples TRBV6-5 to TRBJ2-1, with 9 bases identical to TRBD1. With 2 bases clipped from V and 6 bases from J, the junction kept 2 bases outside the gene matches. The CDR3 runs to 14 residues. Germline lookup yields CDR1 MNHEY and CDR2 SVGAGI. The chain's CDR3 is CASSYPTGGNEQFF. The CDR3 nucleotides read TGTGCCAGCAGTTACCCGACAGGGGGCAATGAGCAGTTCTTC.

The V and J genes are TRBV6-6 and TRBJ2-3, with 9 bases that match TRBD2. Germline V gene data show CDR1 as MNHNY and CDR2 as SVGAGI (reference sequence). Germline trimming cut 4 bases from V and 0 bases from J; bases unmatched to any gene: 2. The CDR3 sequence is 15 residues long. The CDR3 nucleotides are TGTGCCAGCAGTTGGACTAGCGCTAGCACAGATACGCAGTATTTT. Translated, it gives CASSWTSASTDTQYF.

The V gene is TRBV11-2, the J gene TRBJ2-2; TRBD2 matches 9 bases. Looked up from germline, CDR1 is SGHAT and CDR2 is FQNNGV. The CDR3 is made up of 19 amino acids. The J segment lost 0 bases and the V segment lost 1 base, leaving 9 bases of the junction unmatched. CDR3 DNA: TGTGCCAGCAGCTTAGTTATTCGGGCTAGCGGGGCGAACACCGGGGAGCTGTTTTTT. Amino acids: CASSLVIRASGANTGELFF. Using reference TRBV11-2 and TRBJ2-2 for the parts outside the CDR3, the full variable domain is EAGVAQSPRYKIIEKRQSVAFWCNPISGHATLYWYQQILGQGPKLLIQFQNNGVVDDSQLPKDRFSAERLKGVDSTLKIQPAKLEDSAVYLCASSLVIRASGANTGELFFGEGSRLTVL.

This clone appeared a few times. V usage is TRBV7-9 and J usage is TRBJ1-3; 7 bases fit TRBD1. The CDR3 is 15 amino acids. With 3 bases clipped from V and 2 bases from J, the junction kept 4 bases outside the gene matches. From germline, CDR1 is SEHNR and CDR2 FQNEAQ (reference sequence). The CDR3 loop reads CASSFGTEAGNTIYF. In nucleotides, the CDR3 is TGTGCCAGCAGCTTCGGGACAGAAGCTGGAAACACCATATATTTT.

V gene TRBV30 combines with J gene TRBJ1-6; TRBD1 might be the D (5 bases). The CDR3 spans 16 residues. CDR1 and CDR2 (germline): GTSNPN, SVGIG (reference sequence). The V end was cut by 3 bases, the J end by 7 bases, with 19 bases between. The CDR3 DNA follows: TGTGCCTGGAGCCAAGACCCAGGGTTCGCGAATTCACCCCTCCACTTT. This sequence encodes CAWSQDPGFANSPLHF.

V is TRBV28 and J is TRBJ1-1; 11 nucleotides align to TRBD1. This CDR3 spans 16 amino acids. The trim removed 5 bases at V and 1 base at J, leaving 6 bases unmatched. Germline lookup yields CDR1 MDHEN and CDR2 SYDVKM. Here the CDR3 reads CASSAQGTGGNTEAFF. The CDR3 DNA reads as TGTGCCAGCAGTGCGCAGGGGACAGGGGGGAACACTGAAGCTTTCTTT.

This chain connects TRBV2 to TRBJ1-2, with 8 positions matching TRBD1. J was trimmed by 4 bases and V by 4 bases; bases with no gene match: 5. Germline assignment: CDR1 SNHLY and CDR2 FYNNEI. CDR3 length equals 14 residues. The CDR3 loop reads CASSGGRGPYGYTF. The CDR3 coding sequence is TGTGCCAGCAGTGGGGGCAGGGGGCCCTATGGCTACACCTTC. Full variable domain (missing parts from reference TRBV2 and TRBJ1-2): EPEVTQTPSHQVTQMGQEVILRCVPISNHLYFYWYRQILGQKVEFLVSFYNNEISEKSEIFDDQFSVERPDGSNFTLKIRSTKLEDSAMYFCASSGGRGPYGYTFGSGTRLTVV.